The present entry profiles one T cell receptor (beta chain) with its context. The data were obtained in a study of cytomegalovirus exposure and HLA in healthy donors. Only in-frame clones appear in the TCRdb table, and some are missing; sequencing was by immunoSEQ multiplex PCR. The sample lists 120,000 to 150,000 clones; roughly 87% were seen once. The study drew the donors from its approximately 120-subject validation cohort, separate from the roughly 670-subject first cohort. The CDR3 length is 15 residues. Germline V CDR1 and CDR2: SGHDT, YYEEEE. V was clipped by 1 base and J by 5 bases; unmatched bases: 8.

The receptor's source is a man between 18 and 35 years old in good health and CMV-seropositive. The sequenced sample was PBMCs. The V gene is TRBV5-6, the J gene TRBJ2-5, with TRBD2 matching over 7 bases. CDR3 sequence reads: CASSLRGGSFETQYF. The CDR3 DNA is TGTGCCAGCAGCTTGAGGGGCGGGAGTTTCGAGACCCAGTACTTC.